This is a list of T cell receptor beta chains from one sample in a study of radiation and T cells in renal cell carcinoma. TCRdb's table, derived via immunoSEQ multiplex PCR, lists solely in-frame clones and lacks some. The sample consists of approximately 70,000 clones, more than 60% of them appearing once. The sample consisted of blood, taken from a patient whose treatment included radiotherapy and nephrectomy. The source is a man in his 60s with renal cell carcinoma. CDR3s include the opening cysteine and the closing phenylalanine or tryptophan. The D gene is left open where the match is weak. A clone size is listed for some rows: how often the clone was seen (once, few, many), or a class if it is expanded.

V gene	J gene	clone size	D gene	CDR3 DNA	CDR3 protein
TRBV7-2	TRBJ1-1	.	TRBD1	TGTGCCAGCAGCTTTGACAGGGGCCCCGAACTTGACACTGAAGCTTTCTTT	CASSFDRGPELDTEAFF
TRBV9	TRBJ2-2	.	TRBD2	TGTGCCAGCAGCCCCGCGGGGGTCACCGGGGAGCTGTTTTTT	CASSPAGVTGELFF
TRBV7-9	TRBJ2-5	.	TRBD2	TGTGCCAGCAGCCGAGGACTAGCGGGGGGAACGGGGACCCAGTACTTC	CASSRGLAGGTGTQYF
TRBV19	TRBJ1-1	.	.	TGTGCCAGTAGAGGGACCGAAGGGACTGAAGCTTTCTTT	CASRGTEGTEAFF
TRBV5-6	TRBJ2-2	.	.	TGTGCCAGCAGCTTGTATCAGCTCACCGGGGAGCTGTTTTTT	CASSLYQLTGELFF
TRBV14	TRBJ1-6	.	TRBD1	TGTGCCAGCAGCCAAGTCAGGGGGCAGAATTCACCCCTCCACTTT	CASSQVRGQNSPLHF
TRBV14	TRBJ2-1	.	TRBD2	TGTGCCAGCAGCCAAGAATTCCTAGCGGGCGAGCAGTTCTTC	CASSQEFLAGEQFF
TRBV10-1	TRBJ2-3	.	TRBD2	TGCGCCAGCAGTGAAACTAGCGGGATTACAGATACGCAGTATTTT	CASSETSGITDTQYF
TRBV19	TRBJ1-1	few	.	TGTGCCAGTAGTTGGGCAGGATCAATGGGCACTGAAGCTTTCTTT	CASSWAGSMGTEAFF
TRBV6-1	TRBJ2-1	.	TRBD2	TGTGCCAGCAGTGAAGCAGCGACTAGCGGAAACAATGAGCAGTTCTTC	CASSEAATSGNNEQFF
TRBV6-5	TRBJ1-1	.	.	TGTGCCAGCAGTTACTCTGGCTCGGGAACTGAAGCTTTCTTT	CASSYSGSGTEAFF
TRBV7-6	TRBJ2-7	few	.	TGTGCCAGCAGCCTCCAAACAGGGTACGCACCCACCACCTACGAGCAGTACTTC	CASSLQTGYAPTTYEQYF
TRBV6-5	TRBJ2-3	.	.	TGTGCCAGCATGCGACTGCAGGTTAGCACAGATACGCAGTATTTT	CASMRLQVSTDTQYF
TRBV5-1	TRBJ2-3	.	.	TGCGCCAGCAGCTTTAGTAGCACAGATACGCAGTATTTT	CASSFSSTDTQYF
TRBV6-6	TRBJ1-6	.	.	TGTGCCAGCAGTCGTGACATCTTTCCCCTCCACTTT	CASSRDIFPLHF
TRBV7-9	TRBJ1-2	.	.	TGTGCCAGCAGCTTAGAACAGGTCTATGGCTACACCTTC	CASSLEQVYGYTF
TRBV12-5	TRBJ2-1	.	TRBD1	TGTGCTAGTGGTTTGGGGACAGGTTTCTACAATGAGCAGTTCTTC	CASGLGTGFYNEQFF
TRBV29-1	TRBJ1-1	.	.	TGCAGCGCGGACAGAAAGAACACTGAAGCTTTCTTT	CSADRKNTEAFF
TRBV18	TRBJ1-6	.	TRBD1	TGTGCCAGCTCATCCTACAGGGGGCTAGGGGATAATTCACCCCTCCACTTT	CASSSYRGLGDNSPLHF
TRBV19	TRBJ2-3	.	.	TGTGCCAGTAGTGATCCAGGGGGGGCCCGAGGTACGCAGTATTTT	CASSDPGGARGTQYF
TRBV30	TRBJ2-1	once	.	TGTGCCTGGAGTGAGGAGGCCCACAATGAGCAGTTCTTC	CAWSEEAHNEQFF
TRBV9	TRBJ2-3	.	TRBD2	TGTGCCAGCAGCGTAGACCAAGCGGGAGCCGCCGCAGATACGCAGTATTTT	CASSVDQAGAAADTQYF
TRBV11-2	TRBJ2-1	few	TRBD2	TGTGCCAGCAGCTTAGGGCGGGGGGGCCGGAGAGCAAGTGAGCAGTTCTTC	CASSLGRGGRRASEQFF
TRBV7-9	TRBJ2-7	once	.	TGTGCCAGCGAAACAGGCCATAGCTCCTACGAGCAGTACTTC	CASETGHSSYEQYF
TRBV2	TRBJ2-2	.	.	TGTGCCAGCACCTCTTTTGGCACCGGGGAGCTGTTTTTT	CASTSFGTGELFF
TRBV29-1	TRBJ1-2	.	TRBD1	TGCAGCGTTGACGGAGGGGGCGGCTATGGCTACACCTTC	CSVDGGGGYGYTF
TRBV5-6	TRBJ2-2	.	.	TGTGCCAGCAGCCGTGGACAGACGAACACCGGGGAGCTGTTTTTT	CASSRGQTNTGELFF
TRBV19	TRBJ2-1	few	.	TGTGCCAGTACTGACTGGAAAGGGAGCTCCTACAATGAGCAGTTCTTC	CASTDWKGSSYNEQFF
TRBV7-2	TRBJ1-5	few	TRBD1	TGTGCCAGCAGCTTAGAGGGGACAGGGTCGCAGCCCCAGCATTTT	CASSLEGTGSQPQHF
TRBV30	TRBJ2-7	.	.	TGTGCCTGGAGTCCCCCCTCCGGCTACGAGCAGTACTTC	CAWSPPSGYEQYF
TRBV20-1	TRBJ1-1	.	TRBD1	TGCAGTGCTAGAACAGGGGGCGAAGCTTTCTTT	CSARTGGEAFF
TRBV30	TRBJ2-3	.	TRBD2	TGTGCCTGGAGTAAACTAGCGCCGACCGCGGATACGCAGTATTTT	CAWSKLAPTADTQYF
TRBV19	TRBJ2-3	.	TRBD2	TGTGCCAGTAGTCCAGGTGGGACTACCCCAGATACGCAGTATTTT	CASSPGGTTPDTQYF
TRBV5-1	TRBJ2-5	.	TRBD2	TGCGCCAGCAGCGTAAGCGGGAGTGACCAAGAGACCCAGTACTTC	CASSVSGSDQETQYF
TRBV19	TRBJ1-1	.	.	TGTGCCAGTGGAGGGGCCTTCTTT	CASGGAFF
TRBV5-5	TRBJ1-1	few	TRBD1	TGTGCCAGCAGTCGGGACAGGGGAACTGAAGCTTTCTTT	CASSRDRGTEAFF
TRBV6-1	TRBJ1-3	.	.	TGTGCCAGCAGTGAAATGGGGGTTCCTGGAAACACCATATATTTT	CASSEMGVPGNTIYF
TRBV30	TRBJ1-2	.	.	TGTGCCTGGAGTGTACAGATGGGGGGCTACACCTTC	CAWSVQMGGYTF
TRBV13	TRBJ1-2	.	.	TGTGCCAGCAGCTCTACGACGCATATCTATGGCTACACCTTC	CASSSTTHIYGYTF
TRBV13	TRBJ1-5	.	.	TGTGCCAGCAGCTTAAACAGGGTTCAGCCCCAGCATTTT	CASSLNRVQPQHF
TRBV29-1	TRBJ1-1	few	.	TGCAGCGTGGGCCCCGGTCAAATCAAGGGAGCTTTCTTT	CSVGPGQIKGAFF
TRBV10-2	TRBJ1-2	.	.	TGCGCCAGCAGTGAGTCCCACAGGGCTGGCTACACCTTC	CASSESHRAGYTF
TRBV5-6	TRBJ2-3	few	TRBD2	TGTGCCAGCAGCTTGGACCAAAGCGGGATCAGCACAGATACGCAGTATTTT	CASSLDQSGISTDTQYF
TRBV6-1	TRBJ1-1	.	.	TGTGCCAGCAGTAGGGACCTGGGGGGGGACACTGAAGCTTTCTTT	CASSRDLGGDTEAFF